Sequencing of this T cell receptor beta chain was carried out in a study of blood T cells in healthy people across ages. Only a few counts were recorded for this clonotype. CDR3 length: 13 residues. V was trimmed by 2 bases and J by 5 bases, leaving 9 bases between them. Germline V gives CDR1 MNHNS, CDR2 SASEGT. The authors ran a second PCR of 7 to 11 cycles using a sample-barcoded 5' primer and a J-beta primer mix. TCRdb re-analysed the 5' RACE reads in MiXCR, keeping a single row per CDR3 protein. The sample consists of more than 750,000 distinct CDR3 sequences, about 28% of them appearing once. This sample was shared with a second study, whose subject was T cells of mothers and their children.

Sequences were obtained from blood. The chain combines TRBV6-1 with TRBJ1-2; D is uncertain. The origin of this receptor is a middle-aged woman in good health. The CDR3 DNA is TGTGCCAGCAGTGAACAGCCAGCTTATGGCTACACCTTC. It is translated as CASSEQPAYGYTF.